This TCR beta chain derives from a study of tumor-infiltrating lymphocytes in primary liver carcinoma. Study in general: Participating patients were men and women between 30 and 69 years old.

Researchers generated TCR beta cDNA from about 500 ng of total RNA, relying on a constant-region primer. Nested multiplex PCR, run for three rounds with slightly modified ARM-PCR, yielded TCR beta libraries. Investigators reported that the first two PCR rounds, at 10 cycles each, used TRBV1-TRBV30 forward primers with a C-beta reverse primer. Each CDR3 protein is one row after TCRdb ran MiXCR on the multiplex PCR reads. The sample lists some 130,000 distinct CDR3 sequences; about two thirds were seen once. RNA and DNA were co-extracted from about 19-30 mg of unsorted bulk tissue. Patients were treatment-naive with chronic HBV infection. A word on this clonotype: Antigen specificity is unknown. A much larger clone sits a single nucleotide away, making a read error possible.

Overall study findings and caveats: Tumor-blood pairs (like tumor-adjacent pairs) overlapped less than tumor region pairs did. Tumor top-250-clone fractions significantly exceeded those of blood (p = 0.039).

This CDR3 is 13 amino acids long. Germline-derived CDR1 and CDR2 are MNHNS and SASEGT. This sequence joins TRBV6-1 and TRBJ1-1, with a tentative D call TRBD1 (5 bases). This TCR was recovered from a woman aged 60-75 years with primary liver carcinoma and hepatitis B virus infection. Sequenced sample: tumor-adjacent normal liver tissue. The CDR3 DNA reads as TGTGCCAGCAAGTACGGGGGTAACACTGAAGCTCTCTTT. Translation: CASKYGGNTEALF.